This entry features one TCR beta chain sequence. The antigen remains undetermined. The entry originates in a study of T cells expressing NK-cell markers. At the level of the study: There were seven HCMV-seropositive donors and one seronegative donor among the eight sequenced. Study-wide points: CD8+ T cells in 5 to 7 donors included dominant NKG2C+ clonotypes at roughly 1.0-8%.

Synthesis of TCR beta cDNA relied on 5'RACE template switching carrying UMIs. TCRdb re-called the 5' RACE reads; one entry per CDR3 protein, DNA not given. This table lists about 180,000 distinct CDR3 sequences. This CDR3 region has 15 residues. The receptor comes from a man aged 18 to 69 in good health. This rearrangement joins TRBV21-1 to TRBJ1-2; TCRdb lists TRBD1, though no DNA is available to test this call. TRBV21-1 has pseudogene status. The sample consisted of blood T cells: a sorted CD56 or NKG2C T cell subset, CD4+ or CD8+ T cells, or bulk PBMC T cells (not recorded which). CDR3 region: CASSKGGTGRNGYTF.